This TCR beta chain emerged from a study of control samples from healthy donors and cancer patients (dated by TCRdb to 2018 to 2020). Library construction relied on the immunoSEQ multiplex PCR assay. What TCRdb holds here is the immuneACCESS table cut down to in-frame rearrangements. Part of the clones is not present; checked against another copy, under half of the missing clones reflect an unresolved V gene, and the others are unexplained. This sample holds under 200,000 clones; roughly 91% were observed only once. Together, the top ten hold approximately 1.4% of the sample. As concerns this clone: The clone's antigen remains unknown. No much larger clonotype is one base removed from it; base qualities were not supplied.

According to the germline V gene (reference sequence), CDR1 reads LGHDT and CDR2 reads YNNKEL. Trimming takes 1 base off V and 2 bases off J; junction bases not matched to a gene: 2. There are 16 amino acids in the CDR3, from cysteine to phenylalanine inclusive. Here the CDR3 DNA is all that survives: 48 bases in frame from base 1. The sequenced sample consisted of blood. The TCR was taken from a woman aged 30 to 39 in good health. This receptor chain uses TRBV3-1 (or the pseudogene TRBV3-2) and TRBJ1-5; TRBD1 agrees with 10 junctional bases. The encoded CDR3 is CASSQVGTGGNQPQHF. The sequenced DNA: TGTGCCAGCAGCCAAGTTGGGACAGGGGGCAATCAGCCCCAGCATTTT.